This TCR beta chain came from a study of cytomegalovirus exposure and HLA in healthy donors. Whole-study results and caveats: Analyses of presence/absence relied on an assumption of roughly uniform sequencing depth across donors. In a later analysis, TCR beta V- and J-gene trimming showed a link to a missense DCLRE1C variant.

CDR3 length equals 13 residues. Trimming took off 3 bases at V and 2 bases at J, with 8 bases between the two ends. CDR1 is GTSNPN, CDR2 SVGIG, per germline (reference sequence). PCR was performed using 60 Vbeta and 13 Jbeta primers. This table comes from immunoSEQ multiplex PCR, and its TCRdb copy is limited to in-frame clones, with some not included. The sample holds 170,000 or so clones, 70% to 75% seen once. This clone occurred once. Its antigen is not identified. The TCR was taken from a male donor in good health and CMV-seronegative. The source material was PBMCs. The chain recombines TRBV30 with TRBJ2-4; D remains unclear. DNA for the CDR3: TGTGCCTGGAGAATAGTGCCCAAAAACATTCAGTACTTC. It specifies CAWRIVPKNIQYF.